The clone carrying this T cell receptor beta chain was counted ten times or more. Unique molecular identifiers were used in preparing the TCRbeta library. TCRdb passed the PCR reads through MiXCR, listing each CDR3 protein once. The sample yields approximately 300,000 distinct CDR3 sequences, 10% seen once. This entry is derived from a study of T-cell reconstitution after alpha-beta-depleted transplantation in children. The CDR3 has 15 amino acids. V was pared by 0 bases and J by 3 bases, with 11 bases between. CDR1 and CDR2 (germline): MNHNS, SASEGT. This TCR derives from a boy in the first two years of life with acute myeloid leukemia, due to receive a stem cell transplant. The sample in question was PBMCs, obtained before TCRalphabeta/CD19-depleted stem cell transplant. The chain is built from TRBV6-1 and TRBJ1-2, with D possibly being TRBD1 (5 bases). The CDR3 loop reads CASSEALGEDYGYTF. The CDR3 nucleotides read TGTGCCAGCAGTGAAGCTTTAGGGGAAGACTATGGCTACACCTTC.